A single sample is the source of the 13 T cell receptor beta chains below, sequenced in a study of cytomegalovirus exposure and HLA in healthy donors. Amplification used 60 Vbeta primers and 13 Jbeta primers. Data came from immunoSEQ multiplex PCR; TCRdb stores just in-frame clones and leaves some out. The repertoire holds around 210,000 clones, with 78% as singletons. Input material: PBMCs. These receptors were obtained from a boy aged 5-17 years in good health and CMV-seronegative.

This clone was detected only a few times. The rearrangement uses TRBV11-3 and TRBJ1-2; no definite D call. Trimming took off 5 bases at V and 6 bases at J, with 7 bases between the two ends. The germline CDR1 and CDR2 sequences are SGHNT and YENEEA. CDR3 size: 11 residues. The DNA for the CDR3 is TGTGCCAGCAGCCCGGGTCATGGCTACACCTTC. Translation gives CASSPGHGYTF.

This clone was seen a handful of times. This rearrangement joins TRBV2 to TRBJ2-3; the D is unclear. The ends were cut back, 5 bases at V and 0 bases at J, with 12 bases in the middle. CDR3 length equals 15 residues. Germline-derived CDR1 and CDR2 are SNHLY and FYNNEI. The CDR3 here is CASSRSLLSTDTQYF. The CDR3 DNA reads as TGTGCCAGCAGTCGCTCTCTTCTAAGCACAGATACGCAGTATTTT.

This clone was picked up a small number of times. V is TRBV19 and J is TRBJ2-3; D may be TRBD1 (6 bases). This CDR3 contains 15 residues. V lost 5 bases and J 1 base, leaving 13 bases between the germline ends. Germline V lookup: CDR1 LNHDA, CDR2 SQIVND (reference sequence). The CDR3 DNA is TGTGCCAGTAGTGCCCAGGGGACCGGCACAGATACGCAGTATTTT. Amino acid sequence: CASSAQGTGTDTQYF.

CDR3 DNA: TGTGCCAGCAGTTTATCGCCGACAGGGACCACTGAAGCTTTCTTT. Protein sequence: CASSLSPTGTTEAFF. V and J are TRBV27 and TRBJ1-1; the match to TRBD1 covers 7 bases. Unmatched junction bases numbered 5, after V lost 0 bases and J lost 4 bases. The germline V gene encodes CDR1 MNHEY and CDR2 SMNVEV (reference sequence). The CDR3 loop spans 15 amino acids.

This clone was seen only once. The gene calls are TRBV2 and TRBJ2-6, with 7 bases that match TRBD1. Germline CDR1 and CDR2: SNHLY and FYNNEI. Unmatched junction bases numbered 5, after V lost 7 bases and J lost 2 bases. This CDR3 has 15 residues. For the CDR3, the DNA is TGTGCCAGCAAGAATACAGGGGCTGGGGCCAACGTCCTGACTTTC. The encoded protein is CASKNTGAGANVLTF.

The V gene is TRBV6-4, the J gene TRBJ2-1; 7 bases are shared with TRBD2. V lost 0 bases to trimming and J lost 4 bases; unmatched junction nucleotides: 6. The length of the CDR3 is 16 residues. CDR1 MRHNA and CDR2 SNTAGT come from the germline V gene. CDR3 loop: CASSDSAGVGYNEQFF. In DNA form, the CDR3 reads TGTGCCAGCAGTGACTCGGCGGGAGTGGGTTACAATGAGCAGTTCTTC.

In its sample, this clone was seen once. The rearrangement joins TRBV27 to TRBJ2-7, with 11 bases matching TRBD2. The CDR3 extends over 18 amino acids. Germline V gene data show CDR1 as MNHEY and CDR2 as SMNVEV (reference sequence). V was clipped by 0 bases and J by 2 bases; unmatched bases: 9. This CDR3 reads CASSLSPMGLAVPYEQYF. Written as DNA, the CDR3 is TGTGCCAGCAGTTTATCGCCCATGGGACTAGCGGTCCCCTACGAGCAGTACTTC.

The CDR3 coding sequence is TGCGCCAGCAGCTTGGAGTTTCTAGCGGGGAACAATGAGCAGTTCTTC. Protein product: CASSLEFLAGNNEQFF. The chain is built from TRBV5-1 and TRBJ2-1; 9 nucleotides line up with TRBD2. J was trimmed by 5 bases and V by 0 bases; bases with no gene match: 6. CDR3 size: 16 residues. Per the germline V gene, CDR1 is SGHRS and CDR2 is YFSETQ.

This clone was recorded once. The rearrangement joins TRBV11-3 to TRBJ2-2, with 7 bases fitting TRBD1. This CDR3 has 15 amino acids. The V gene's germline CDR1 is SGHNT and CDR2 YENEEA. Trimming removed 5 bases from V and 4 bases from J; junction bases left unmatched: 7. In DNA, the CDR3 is TGTGCCAGCAGCCTCCGGGACAGCGGCACCGGGGAGCTGTTTTTT. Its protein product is CASSLRDSGTGELFF.

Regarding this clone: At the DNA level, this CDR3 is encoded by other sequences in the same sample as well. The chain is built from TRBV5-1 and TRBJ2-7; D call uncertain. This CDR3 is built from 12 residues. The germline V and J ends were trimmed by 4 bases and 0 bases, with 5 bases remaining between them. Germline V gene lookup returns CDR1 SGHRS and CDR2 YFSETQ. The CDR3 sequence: CASSPSSYEQYF. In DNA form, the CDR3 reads TGCGCCAGCAGCCCTAGCTCCTACGAGCAGTACTTC. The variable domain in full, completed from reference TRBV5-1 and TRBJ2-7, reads KAGVTQTPRYLIKTRGQQVTLSCSPISGHRSVSWYQQTPGQGLQFLFEYFSETQRNKGNFPGRFSGRQFSNSRSEMNVSTLELGDSALYLCASSPSSYEQYFGPGTRLTVT.

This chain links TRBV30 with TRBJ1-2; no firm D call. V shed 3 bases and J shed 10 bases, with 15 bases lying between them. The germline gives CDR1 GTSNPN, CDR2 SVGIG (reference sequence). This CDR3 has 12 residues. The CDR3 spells CAWRWTGRNYTF. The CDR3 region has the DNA TGTGCCTGGAGATGGACTGGGAGGAACTACACCTTC.

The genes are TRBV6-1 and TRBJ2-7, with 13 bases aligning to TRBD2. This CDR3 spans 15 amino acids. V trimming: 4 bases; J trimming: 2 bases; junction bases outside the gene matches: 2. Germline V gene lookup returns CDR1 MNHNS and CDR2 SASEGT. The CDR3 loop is CASSGLAGGAYEQYF. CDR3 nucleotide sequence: TGTGCCAGCAGTGGACTAGCGGGAGGAGCCTACGAGCAGTACTTC.

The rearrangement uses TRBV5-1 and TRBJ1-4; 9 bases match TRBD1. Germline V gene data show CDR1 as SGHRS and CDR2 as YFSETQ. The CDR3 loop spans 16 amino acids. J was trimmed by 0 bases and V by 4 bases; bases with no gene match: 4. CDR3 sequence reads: CASSPGTGTTNEKLFF. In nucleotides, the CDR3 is TGCGCCAGCAGCCCGGGGACAGGGACAACTAATGAAAAACTGTTTTTT.